This TCR beta chain was recovered during a study of blood T cells in healthy people across ages. This CDR3 is 15 amino acids long. The germline V gene encodes CDR1 MNHNY and CDR2 SVGAGI (reference sequence). The V gene end was trimmed by 5 bases and the J gene end by 7 bases; junction bases not matched to a gene: 11. Study-wide results and limits: Whereas aged donors had fewer naive CD4+ cells, long-lived donors had more of them and higher diversity.

Next came a second PCR, run for about 7 to 12 cycles, which used a sample-barcoded 5' primer along with a J-beta primer mix. TCRdb itself ran the 5' RACE reads through MiXCR, one entry per CDR3 protein. This sample has approximately 1,100,000 distinct CDR3 sequences, with 40% to 45% found just once. A note on this clonotype: What it recognizes is unknown.

This TCR was recovered from a woman aged 55-75 years in good health. The sample consisted of blood. The chain is built from TRBV6-6 and TRBJ2-1; 7 bases fit TRBD2. The CDR3 protein is CASSPTSALGNEQFF. The DNA of the CDR3 is TGTGCCAGCAGTCCTACTAGCGCTCTCGGGAATGAGCAGTTCTTC.